In its sample, the clone carrying this T cell receptor beta chain was seen a few times. Using its own MiXCR run on the 5' RACE reads, TCRdb lists one record per CDR3 protein. The repertoire holds 250,000 to 300,000 distinct CDR3 sequences, roughly 20% seen once, with 7.5% to 9.5% in the top ten. The ends were cut back, 2 bases at V and 7 bases at J, with 12 bases in the middle. The germline V gene has CDR1 SGHRS and CDR2 YFSETQ. The CDR3 has 14 residues. The sample belongs to a study of CD8 T cells in ankylosing spondylitis. The chain carries TRBV5-1 and TRBJ2-2; D is ambiguous. This TCR was recovered from a male donor with ankylosing spondylitis or in good health (not recorded which). The specimen sequenced was blood, either unsorted or a sorted T cell fraction (not recorded which). As DNA, the CDR3 is TGCGCCAGCAGCTTAGCCACCCGAGGCGGGGAGCTGTTTTTT. This sequence encodes CASSLATRGGELFF. The entire variable domain, with the rest obtained from reference TRBV5-1 and TRBJ2-2, is as follows: KAGVTQTPRYLIKTRGQQVTLSCSPISGHRSVSWYQQTPGQGLQFLFEYFSETQRNKGNFPGRFSGRQFSNSRSEMNVSTLELGDSALYLCASSLATRGGELFFGEGSRLTVL.